These 27 T cell receptor beta chains share one sample of origin, sequenced in a study of blood T cell repertoires in COVID-19. Sequencing was performed with immunoSEQ multiplex PCR; in TCRdb, only in-frame clones are kept and a portion is missing. The sample yields 200,000 to 250,000 clones, roughly 80% seen once. Sequenced input: peripheral blood. The receptors shown here come from a woman of 80 years or more with COVID-19, enrolled during active disease.

The genes are TRBV9 and TRBJ2-1; 8 bases agree with TRBD1. V was pared by 3 bases and J by 7 bases, with 3 bases of the junction left unmatched. CDR1 is SGDLS, CDR2 YYNGEE, per germline. CDR3 length: 13 amino acids. The chain's CDR3 is CASSAGQVNEQFF. The CDR3 coding sequence is TGTGCCAGCAGCGCGGGACAGGTAAATGAGCAGTTCTTC.

This sequence joins TRBV6-4 and TRBJ2-4; possibly TRBD1 for D (5 bases). CDR3 size: 12 residues. V was clipped by 9 bases and J by 2 bases, with 8 bases between them. Germline CDR1 reads MRHNA; CDR2 reads SNTAGT. CDR3: CARTATKNIQYF. As DNA, the CDR3 is TGTGCCAGGACAGCTACCAAAAACATTCAGTACTTC.

The chain is built from TRBV11-3 and TRBJ1-5; TRBD1 agrees at 11 bases. CDR1 and CDR2 (germline): SGHNT, YENEEA. V was pared by 4 bases and J by 6 bases, with 5 bases of the junction left unmatched. The CDR3 contains 15 residues. This CDR3 is CASSSGTGGFQPQHF. The CDR3 nucleotides are TGTGCCAGCAGCTCCGGGACAGGGGGTTTTCAGCCCCAGCATTTT.

V gene TRBV19 combines with J gene TRBJ1-2; 10 bases map to TRBD1. This CDR3 region has 15 residues. Trimming cost V 6 bases and J 5 bases; bases outside gene matches: 9. CDR1 and CDR2 (germline): LNHDA, SQIVND (reference sequence). The CDR3 reads CASSTHDRGLYGYTF. Here the CDR3 DNA reads TGTGCCAGTAGCACCCATGACAGGGGGCTTTATGGCTACACCTTC.

This sequence joins TRBV6-5 and TRBJ2-5, with 10 nucleotides matching TRBD2. J lost 5 bases, V lost 5 bases, and 5 bases had no gene match. The CDR3 is made up of 14 amino acids. CDR1 and CDR2 (germline): MNHEY, SVGAGI. CDR3 region: CASSKRGGGETQYF. The CDR3 region has the DNA TGTGCCAGCAGTAAGCGGGGGGGAGGGGAGACCCAGTACTTC.

The genes are TRBV18 and TRBJ1-1; D not certain. The CDR3 extends over 15 amino acids. Looked up from germline, CDR1 is KGHSH and CDR2 is LQKENI. Trimming shortened V by 0 bases and J by 6 bases, and 14 bases separated the two germline ends. CDR3: CASSPPAGVVSEAFF. CDR3 DNA: TGTGCCAGCTCACCACCGGCAGGTGTGGTTTCTGAAGCTTTCTTT.

This chain joins TRBV28 and TRBJ2-7; D is possibly TRBD1 (6 bases). This CDR3 is built from 15 residues. Between the trimmed V and J ends, which lost 2 bases and 3 bases, there was a span of 14 bases. Germline V gives CDR1 MDHEN, CDR2 SYDVKM. The CDR3 DNA reads TGTGCCAGCAGTTTAGAGGGGGAAATGAGCTACGAGCAGTACTTC. Translating it yields CASSLEGEMSYEQYF.

This clone turned up a few times. J is TRBJ2-3 and V is TRBV2; the D is unclear. The length of the CDR3 is 11 residues. V shed 8 bases and J shed 5 bases, with 8 bases lying between them. CDR1 is SNHLY, CDR2 FYNNEI, per germline. CDR3 protein: CASRVGDTQYF. The CDR3 nucleotides read TGTGCCAGCCGGGTTGGAGATACGCAGTATTTT.

The chain joins TRBV10-3 to TRBJ2-5; weak D call: TRBD2 (5 bases). From germline, CDR1 is ENHRY and CDR2 SYGVKD. The CDR3 is 14 amino acids. V was pared by 4 bases and J by 2 bases, with 11 bases between. The CDR3 loop reads CAISVGGGQETQYF. The DNA of the CDR3 is TGTGCCATCAGTGTGGGCGGAGGTCAAGAGACCCAGTACTTC.

This clone has a single count. V usage is TRBV7-9 and J usage is TRBJ2-3; possible D gene TRBD2, 6 bases. This CDR3 comprises 15 residues. CDR1 and CDR2 (germline): SEHNR, FQNEAQ (reference sequence). V lost 5 bases and J lost 1, with 13 bases in between. Here the CDR3 reads CASSPGTLGTDTQYF. The CDR3 nucleotides read TGTGCCAGCAGCCCCGGGACTCTCGGCACAGATACGCAGTATTTT.

The table lists this clone with a count of one. This chain connects TRBV30 to TRBJ1-5, with D perhaps TRBD1 (5 bases). Between the trimmed V and J ends, which lost 0 bases and 7 bases, there was a span of 10 bases. The CDR3 is 13 residues long. Germline V CDR1 and CDR2: GTSNPN, SVGIG (reference sequence). CDR3 sequence (DNA): TGTGCCTGGAGTGTGGACCCAGGGCAGCCCCAGCATTTT. The encoded protein is CAWSVDPGQPQHF.

The V and J genes are TRBV28 and TRBJ1-5; 9 positions match TRBD1. J lost 4 bases, V lost 5 bases, and 6 bases had no gene match. The CDR3 sequence is 15 residues long. CDR1 MDHEN and CDR2 SYDVKM come from the germline V gene. CDR3 sequence: CASSDADRGNQPQHF. The CDR3 nucleotides are TGTGCCAGCAGTGACGCGGACAGGGGAAATCAGCCCCAGCATTTT. Drawing the rest from reference TRBV28 and TRBJ1-5, the complete variable domain is DVKVTQSSRYLVKRTGEKVFLECVQDMDHENMFWYRQDPGLGLRLIYFSYDVKMKEKGDIPEGYSVSREKKERFSLILESASTNQTSMYLCASSDADRGNQPQHFGDGTRLSIL.

The chain carries TRBV7-6 and TRBJ1-4, with 10 bases that match TRBD1. Germline loops: CDR1 SGHVS, CDR2 FNYEAQ. V lost 6 bases to trimming and J lost 8 bases; unmatched junction nucleotides: 9. The CDR3 is 15 amino acids. The CDR3 sequence: CASSPGTGAGEKLFF. The CDR3 nucleotides read TGTGCCAGCAGTCCTGGGACAGGGGCGGGAGAAAAACTGTTTTTT.

The sample holds one count of this clone. The V call is TRBV5-6, the J call TRBJ1-5, with D tentatively TRBD1 (5 bases). From germline, CDR1 is SGHDT and CDR2 YYEEEE. The CDR3 extends over 16 amino acids. V shed 4 bases and J shed 4 bases, with 18 bases lying between them. For the CDR3, the DNA is TGTGCCAGCAGCACCTCGACAGCTGGTTCGAATCAGCCCCAGCATTTT. Residues: CASSTSTAGSNQPQHF.

The rearrangement uses TRBV5-1 and TRBJ1-4; no clear D. V lost 5 bases to trimming and J lost 8 bases, with 10 bases between them. The CDR3 sequence is 12 residues long. The germline CDR1 and CDR2 sequences are SGHRS and YFSETQ. In nucleotides, the CDR3 is TGCGCCAGCAGTTCCGGGAGGGAAAAACTGTTTTTT. The encoded protein is CASSSGREKLFF. Full variable domain (outside the CDR3, taken from reference TRBV5-1 and TRBJ1-4): KAGVTQTPRYLIKTRGQQVTLSCSPISGHRSVSWYQQTPGQGLQFLFEYFSETQRNKGNFPGRFSGRQFSNSRSEMNVSTLELGDSALYLCASSSGREKLFFGSGTQLSVL.

The rearrangement joins TRBV7-3 to TRBJ2-3; the D gene is possibly TRBD1 (5 bases). Germline lookup yields CDR1 SGHTA and CDR2 FQGTGA. The V gene lost 4 bases and the J gene lost 4 bases, with 12 bases spanning the gap. The CDR3 has 14 amino acids. CDR3 sequence (DNA): TGTGCCAGCAGCTATGGGGCCCTGCCAGATACGCAGTATTTT. Its translation is CASSYGALPDTQYF. The variable domain in full, completed from reference TRBV7-3 and TRBJ2-3, reads GAGVSQTPSNKVTEKGKYVELRCDPISGHTALYWYRQSLGQGPEFLIYFQGTGAADDSGLPNDRFFAVRPEGSVSTLKIQRTERGDSAVYLCASSYGALPDTQYFGPGTRLTVL.

The V and J genes are TRBV30 and TRBJ2-7, with D possibly matching TRBD1 (6 bases). With 2 bases removed from V and 3 bases from J, the gap between germline ends came to 17 bases. CDR1 and CDR2 from the germline V gene are GTSNPN and SVGIG (reference sequence). The CDR3 is 15 amino acids. Here the CDR3 reads CAWSTPSTGSYEQYF. The CDR3 nucleotides are TGTGCCTGGAGTACCCCATCAACAGGGAGCTACGAGCAGTACTTC.

J is TRBJ1-2 and V is TRBV11-1; 7 bases match TRBD1. With V trimmed by 5 bases and J by 10 bases, 7 bases remained unmatched. This CDR3 has 12 amino acids. The V gene's germline CDR1 is SGHAT and CDR2 FQDESV (reference sequence). CDR3 bases: TGTGCCAGCAGCCCAACAGGGGCTGACTACACCTTC. As protein: CASSPTGADYTF.

CDR3 nucleotides: TGTGCCAGCAGCGAAGAAGACAGGTACTATGGCTACACCTTC. As protein: CASSEEDRYYGYTF. The V gene is TRBV9, the J gene TRBJ1-2, with a weak D call TRBD1 (6 bases). The CDR3 consists of 14 residues. V dropped 3 bases and J dropped 3 bases, with 12 bases sitting between them. Germline V gives CDR1 SGDLS, CDR2 YYNGEE.

The chain uses TRBV10-2 and TRBJ1-1, with 7 bases fitting TRBD1. The CDR3 runs 13 residues. CDR1 and CDR2 (germline): WSHSY, SAAADI. The trim removed 2 bases at V and 4 bases at J, leaving 1 base unmatched. The CDR3 DNA follows: TGCGCCAGCAGTGAGAACAGGGGCACTGAAGCTTTCTTT. This translates into CASSENRGTEAFF.

This chain uses TRBV29-1 with TRBJ1-4; 7 bases agree with TRBD1. CDR1 and CDR2 from the germline V gene are SQVTM and ANQGSEA. V shed 6 bases, J shed 4 bases, and the junction held 5 bases outside the gene matches. CDR3 length: 13 amino acids. The CDR3 spells CSVCGTVNEKLFF. CDR3 DNA: TGCAGCGTCTGCGGGACAGTTAATGAAAAACTGTTTTTT.

V and J are TRBV11-2 and TRBJ1-3; TRBD1 is a possible D gene (5 bases). Trimming took off 2 bases at V and 3 bases at J, with 11 bases between the two ends. CDR1 is SGHAT, CDR2 FQNNGV, per germline. CDR3 length: 15 amino acids. CDR3 DNA sequence: TGTGCCAGCAGCTTAAGGGGCTTCGGTGGAAACACCATATATTTT. This codes for CASSLRGFGGNTIYF.

The rearrangement joins TRBV6-5 to TRBJ2-1; TRBD2 aligns across 9 bases. The CDR3 runs to 14 residues. V trimming: 7 bases; J trimming: 6 bases; junction bases outside the gene matches: 7. Germline V gene lookup returns CDR1 MNHEY and CDR2 SVGAGI. The CDR3 bases are TGTGCCAGCAATAGGCGGGAGGGGATCAATGAGCAGTTCTTC. It is translated as CASNRREGINEQFF.

The rearrangement joins TRBV29-1 to TRBJ1-6, with TRBD1 as a possible D gene (6 bases). Germline V gene sequence: CDR1 SQVTM, CDR2 ANQGSEA. Trimming took off 6 bases at V and 7 bases at J, with 13 bases between the two ends. This CDR3 region has 13 residues. The CDR3 protein is CSVQQGRNSPLHF. CDR3 sequence (DNA): TGCAGCGTCCAACAGGGACGGAATTCACCCCTCCACTTT. The full variable domain, its missing parts supplied by reference TRBV29-1 and TRBJ1-6, is SAVISQKPSRDICQRGTSLTIQCQVDSQVTMMFWYRQQPGQSLTLIATANQGSEATYESGFVIDKFPISRPNLTFSTLTVSNMSPEDSSIYLCSVQQGRNSPLHFGNGTRLTVT.

The chain is built from TRBV6-5 and TRBJ2-3; the D gene is possibly TRBD1 (5 bases). Trimming stripped 4 bases from V and 1 base from J, with 15 bases between. Germline V lookup: CDR1 MNHEY, CDR2 SVGAGI. The CDR3 covers 16 residues. The DNA of the CDR3 is TGTGCCAGCAGTTCCCGAAGGGGATTTGGCACAGATACGCAGTATTTT. Protein: CASSSRRGFGTDTQYF.

The chain uses TRBV18 and TRBJ1-1; D ambiguous. V gave up 3 bases and J gave up 1 base, with 12 bases separating them. CDR3 length equals 15 residues. The germline CDR1 and CDR2 sequences are KGHSH and LQKENI. The CDR3 bases are TGTGCCAGCTCACCCCGGGGAGTTGGGAACACTGAAGCTTTCTTT. Protein product: CASSPRGVGNTEAFF.

The genes are TRBV24-1 and TRBJ1-4; the D is unclear. The germline V gene has CDR1 KGHDR and CDR2 SFDVKD. The CDR3 extends over 13 amino acids. V was shortened by 3 bases and J by 8 bases, with 9 bases between the two germline ends. CDR3: CATSDNTNEKLFF. The CDR3 DNA reads TGTGCCACCAGTGATAATACAAACGAAAAACTGTTTTTT.